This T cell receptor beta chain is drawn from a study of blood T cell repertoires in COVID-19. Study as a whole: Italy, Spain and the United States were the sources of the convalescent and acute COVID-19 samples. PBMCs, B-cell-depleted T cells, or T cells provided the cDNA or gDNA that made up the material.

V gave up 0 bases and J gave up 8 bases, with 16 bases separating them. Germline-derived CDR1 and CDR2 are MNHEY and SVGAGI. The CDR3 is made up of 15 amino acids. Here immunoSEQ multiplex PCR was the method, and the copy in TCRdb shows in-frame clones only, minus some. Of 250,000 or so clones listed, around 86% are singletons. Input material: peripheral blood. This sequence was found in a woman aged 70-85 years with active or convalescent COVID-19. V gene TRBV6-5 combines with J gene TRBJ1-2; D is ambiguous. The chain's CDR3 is CASSYSILGGRGYTF. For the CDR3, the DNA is TGTGCCAGCAGTTACTCGATTCTTGGTGGGCGCGGCTACACCTTC.